This passage covers 7 T cell receptor beta chains from one sample sequenced in a study of response to subunit inactivated influenza vaccine. TCRdb reprocessed the RT-PCR reads with MiXCR, giving one entry per CDR3 protein. The sample contains more than 450,000 distinct CDR3 sequences, around 8% of which appear only once. The sequences come from PBMCs from blood, collected 23 months after vaccination. The receptors originated from a man between 50 and 75 years old who received an inactivated influenza vaccine.

The table lists this clonotype with many counts. The CDR3 DNA is TGTGCCAGCAGCGAAAGAACTGGGGCCAACGTCCTGACTTTC. Protein sequence: CASSERTGANVLTF. The V gene is TRBV7-2, the J gene TRBJ2-6; D gene ambiguous. Germline loops: CDR1 SGHTA, CDR2 FQGNSA. Trimming pared 5 bases from V and 2 bases from J, leaving 7 bases between. The CDR3 has 14 amino acids. Variable domain in full (rest from reference TRBV7-2 and TRBJ2-6): GAGVSQSPSNKVTEKGKDVELRCDPISGHTALYWYRQSLGQGLEFLIYFQGNSAPDKSGLPSDRFSAERTGGSVSTLTIQRTQQEDSAVYLCASSERTGANVLTFGAGSRLTVL.

This clonotype was recorded a few times. V is TRBV6-5 and J is TRBJ1-2; 7 bases match TRBD1. V was pared by 4 bases and J by 4 bases, with 6 bases of the junction left unmatched. Germline V lookup: CDR1 MNHEY, CDR2 SVGAGI. The length of the CDR3 is 14 residues. This CDR3 is CASSLQGWGYGYTF. CDR3 nucleotides: TGTGCCAGCAGTTTACAGGGGTGGGGCTATGGCTACACCTTC.

J is TRBJ2-5 and V is TRBV5-1, with 10 bases identical to TRBD1. Germline V CDR1 and CDR2: SGHRS, YFSETQ. The CDR3 extends over 17 amino acids. Trimming at V came to 4 bases and at J to 4 bases, leaving 13 bases not matched to a gene. CDR3 residues: CASSLPPLRDRGETQYF. The CDR3 region has the DNA TGCGCCAGCAGCCTGCCCCCCCTCCGGGACAGGGGAGAGACCCAGTACTTC.

This clonotype has only a few counts. The rearrangement links TRBV7-6 to TRBJ2-7; D might be TRBD1 or TRBD2, each matching 5 bases. The length of the CDR3 is 14 residues. Trimming stripped 5 bases from V and 2 bases from J, with 13 bases between. Germline assignment: CDR1 SGHVS and CDR2 FNYEAQ. The CDR3 is CASSPRDPAYEQYF. CDR3 DNA: TGTGCCAGCAGCCCCCGGGACCCAGCCTACGAGCAGTACTTC.

V usage is TRBV29-1 and J usage is TRBJ2-7; D unclear. There are 11 residues in the CDR3. The germline V gene has CDR1 SQVTM and CDR2 ANQGSEA. The ends were cut back, 2 bases at V and 2 bases at J, with 4 bases in the middle. The CDR3 region is CSVESPYEQYF. In DNA, the CDR3 is TGCAGCGTTGAATCCCCCTACGAGCAGTACTTC.

The table lists this clonotype with many counts. The CDR3 sequence is CASSSDQPQHF. As DNA, the CDR3 is TGTGCCAGCAGTTCTGACCAGCCCCAGCATTTT. The chain is built from TRBV6-6 and TRBJ1-5; no reliable D call. The CDR3 is made up of 11 amino acids. The germline gives CDR1 MNHNY, CDR2 SVGAGI (reference sequence). Trimming took 4 bases from V and 7 from J, leaving 5 bases between them.

This clonotype was counted many times. The J gene is TRBJ1-1, the V gene TRBV10-3; 10 bases line up with TRBD1. With V trimmed by 0 bases and J by 4 bases, 8 bases remained unmatched. The CDR3 is made up of 17 amino acids. CDR1 and CDR2 (germline): ENHRY, SYGVKD. The CDR3 loop is CAISESTGQGISTEAFF. The CDR3 bases are TGTGCCATCAGTGAGTCGACGGGACAGGGGATCTCCACTGAAGCTTTCTTT.